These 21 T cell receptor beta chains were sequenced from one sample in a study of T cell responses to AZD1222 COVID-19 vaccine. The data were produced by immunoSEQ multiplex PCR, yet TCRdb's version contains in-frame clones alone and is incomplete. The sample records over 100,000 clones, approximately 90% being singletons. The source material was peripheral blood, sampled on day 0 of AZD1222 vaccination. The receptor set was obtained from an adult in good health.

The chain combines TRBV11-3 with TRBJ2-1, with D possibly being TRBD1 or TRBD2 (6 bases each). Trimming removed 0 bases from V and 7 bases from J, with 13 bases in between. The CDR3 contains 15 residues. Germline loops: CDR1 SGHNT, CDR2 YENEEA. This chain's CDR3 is CASSLEQGGRNEQFF. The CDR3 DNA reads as TGTGCCAGCAGCTTAGAACAGGGAGGTAGGAATGAGCAGTTCTTC. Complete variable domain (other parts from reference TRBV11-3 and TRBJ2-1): EAGVVQSPRYKIIEKKQPVAFWCNPISGHNTLYWYLQNLGQGPELLIRYENEEAVDDSQLPKDRFSAERLKGVDSTLKIQPAELGDSAVYLCASSLEQGGRNEQFFGPGTRLTVL.

The DNA of the CDR3 is TGTGCCAGCAGCCGCCCGGGACAGGGCGTATATGGCTACACCTTC. Its translation is CASSRPGQGVYGYTF. V gene TRBV16 combines with J gene TRBJ1-2; 9 bases match TRBD1. The CDR3 sequence is 15 residues long. The germline gives CDR1 KGHSY, CDR2 FQNENV. J gave up 5 bases and V 4 bases, and 8 bases lay outside the gene matches. Full variable domain (rest looked up from reference TRBV16 and TRBJ1-2): GEEVAQTPKHLVRGEGQKAKLYCAPIKGHSYVFWYQQVLKNEFKFLISFQNENVFDETGMPKERFSAKCLPNSPCSLEIQATKLEDSAVYFCASSRPGQGVYGYTFGSGTRLTVV.

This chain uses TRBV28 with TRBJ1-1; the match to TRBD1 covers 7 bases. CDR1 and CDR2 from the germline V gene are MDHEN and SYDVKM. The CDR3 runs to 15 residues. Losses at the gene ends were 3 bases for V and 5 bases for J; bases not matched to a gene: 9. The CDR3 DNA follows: TGTGCCAGCAGTTTTGCTCCAGGGGGGGAAACTGAAGCTTTCTTT. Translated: CASSFAPGGETEAFF.

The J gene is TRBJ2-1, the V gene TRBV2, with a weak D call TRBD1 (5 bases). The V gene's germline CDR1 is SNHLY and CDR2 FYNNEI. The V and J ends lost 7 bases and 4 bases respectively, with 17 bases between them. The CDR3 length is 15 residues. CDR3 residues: CASNPQGFPYNEQFF. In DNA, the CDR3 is TGTGCCAGCAACCCCCAGGGCTTTCCATACAATGAGCAGTTCTTC. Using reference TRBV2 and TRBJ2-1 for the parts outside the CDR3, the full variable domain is EPEVTQTPSHQVTQMGQEVILRCVPISNHLYFYWYRQILGQKVEFLVSFYNNEISEKSEIFDDQFSVERPDGSNFTLKIRSTKLEDSAMYFCASNPQGFPYNEQFFGPGTRLTVL.

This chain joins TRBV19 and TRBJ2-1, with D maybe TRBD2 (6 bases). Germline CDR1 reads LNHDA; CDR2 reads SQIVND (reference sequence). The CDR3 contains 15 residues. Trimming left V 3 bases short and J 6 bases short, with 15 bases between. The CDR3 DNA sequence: TGTGCCAGTAGTATTAAATGGCTAGCGAGCAATGAGCAGTTCTTC. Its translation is CASSIKWLASNEQFF.

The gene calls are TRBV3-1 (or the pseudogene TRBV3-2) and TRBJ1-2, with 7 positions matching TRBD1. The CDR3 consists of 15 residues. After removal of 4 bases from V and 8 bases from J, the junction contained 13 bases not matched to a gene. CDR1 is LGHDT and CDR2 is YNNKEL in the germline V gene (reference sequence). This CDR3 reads CASSPSSGQWYGYTF. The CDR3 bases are TGTGCCAGCAGCCCCTCCTCGGGACAGTGGTACGGCTACACCTTC.

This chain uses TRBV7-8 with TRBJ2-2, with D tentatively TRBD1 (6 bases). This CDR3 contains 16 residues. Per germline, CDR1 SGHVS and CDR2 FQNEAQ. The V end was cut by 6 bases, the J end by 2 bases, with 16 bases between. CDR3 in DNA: TGTGCCAGCAGGGGGCGGAGGACAGTAAACACCGGGGAGCTGTTTTTT. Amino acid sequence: CASRGRRTVNTGELFF. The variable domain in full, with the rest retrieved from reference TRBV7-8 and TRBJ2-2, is GAGVSQSPRYKVAKRGQDVALRCDPISGHVSLFWYQQALGQGPEFLTYFQNEAQLDKSGLPSDRFFAERPEGSVSTLKIQRTQQEDSAVYLCASRGRRTVNTGELFFGEGSRLTVL.

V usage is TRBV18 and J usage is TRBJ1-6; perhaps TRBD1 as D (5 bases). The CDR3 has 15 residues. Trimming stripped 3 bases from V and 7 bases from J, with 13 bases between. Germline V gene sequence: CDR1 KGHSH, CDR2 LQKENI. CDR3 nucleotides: TGTGCCAGCTCACCCGACAGCCTCTTAAATTCACCCCTCCACTTT. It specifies CASSPDSLLNSPLHF.

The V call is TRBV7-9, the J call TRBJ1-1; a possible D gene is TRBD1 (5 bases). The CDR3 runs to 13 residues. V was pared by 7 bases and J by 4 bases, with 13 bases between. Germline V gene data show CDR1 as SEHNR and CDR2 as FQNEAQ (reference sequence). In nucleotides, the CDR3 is TGTGCCAGCACCGGTGAGGGGAGCACTGAAGCTTTCTTT. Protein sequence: CASTGEGSTEAFF.

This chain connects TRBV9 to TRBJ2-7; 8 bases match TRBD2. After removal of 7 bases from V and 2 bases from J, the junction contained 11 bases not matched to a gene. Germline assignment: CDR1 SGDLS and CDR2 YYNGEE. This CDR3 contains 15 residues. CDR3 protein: CASGSGAGAPYEQYF. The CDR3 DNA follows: TGTGCCAGCGGCTCAGGAGCGGGAGCTCCCTACGAGCAGTACTTC.

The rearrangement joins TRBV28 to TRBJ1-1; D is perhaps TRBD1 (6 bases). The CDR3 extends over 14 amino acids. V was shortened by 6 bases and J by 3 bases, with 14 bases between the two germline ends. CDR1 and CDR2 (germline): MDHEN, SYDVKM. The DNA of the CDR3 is TGTGCCAGCAGCCCCCGGGGGGCCGACACTGAAGCTTTCTTT. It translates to CASSPRGADTEAFF.

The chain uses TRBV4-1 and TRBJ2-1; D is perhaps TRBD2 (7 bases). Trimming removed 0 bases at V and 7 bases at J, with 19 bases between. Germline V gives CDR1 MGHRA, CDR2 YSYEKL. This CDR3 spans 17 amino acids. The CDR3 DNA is TGCGCCAGCAGCCAAGAGGGGGGGACATGGGACGGGAATGAGCAGTTCTTC. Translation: CASSQEGGTWDGNEQFF.

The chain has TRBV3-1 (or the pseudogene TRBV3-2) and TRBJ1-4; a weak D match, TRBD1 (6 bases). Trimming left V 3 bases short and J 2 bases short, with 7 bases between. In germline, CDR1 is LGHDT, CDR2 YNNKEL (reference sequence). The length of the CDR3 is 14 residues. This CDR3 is CASSHGGTNEKLFF. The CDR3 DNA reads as TGTGCCAGCAGCCACGGGGGCACTAATGAAAAACTGTTTTTT.

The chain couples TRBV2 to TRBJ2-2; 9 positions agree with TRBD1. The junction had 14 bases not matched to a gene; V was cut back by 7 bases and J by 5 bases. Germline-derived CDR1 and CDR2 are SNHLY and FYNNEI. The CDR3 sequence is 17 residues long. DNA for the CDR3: TGTGCCAGCACTGACTTCGCTGACAGGGGGGGAACCGGGGAGCTGTTTTTT. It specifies CASTDFADRGGTGELFF.

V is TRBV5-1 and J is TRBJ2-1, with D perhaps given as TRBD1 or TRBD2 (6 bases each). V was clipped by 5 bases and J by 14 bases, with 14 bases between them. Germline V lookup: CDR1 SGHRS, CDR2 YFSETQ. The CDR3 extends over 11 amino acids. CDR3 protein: CASREEGEKFF. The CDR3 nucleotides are TGCGCCAGCAGGGAGGAGGGGGAAAAGTTCTTC.

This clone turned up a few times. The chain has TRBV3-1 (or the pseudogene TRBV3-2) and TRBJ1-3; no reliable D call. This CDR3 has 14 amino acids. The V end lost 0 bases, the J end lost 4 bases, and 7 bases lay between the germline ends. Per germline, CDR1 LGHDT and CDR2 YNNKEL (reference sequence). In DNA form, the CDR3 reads TGTGCCAGCAGCCAAGATAACAAAGGAAACACCATATATTTT. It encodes CASSQDNKGNTIYF.

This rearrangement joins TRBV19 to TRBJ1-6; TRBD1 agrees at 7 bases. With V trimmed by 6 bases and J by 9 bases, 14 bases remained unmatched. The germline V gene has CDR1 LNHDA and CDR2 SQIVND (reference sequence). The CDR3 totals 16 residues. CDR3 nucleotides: TGTGCCAGTAGCACCCGGTCGGGGACAGCAGGTTCACCCCTCCACTTT. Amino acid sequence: CASSTRSGTAGSPLHF.

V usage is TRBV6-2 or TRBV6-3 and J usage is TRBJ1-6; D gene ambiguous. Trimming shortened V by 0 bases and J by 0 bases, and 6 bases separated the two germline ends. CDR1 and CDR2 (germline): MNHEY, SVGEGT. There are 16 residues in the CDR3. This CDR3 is CASSYSPSSYNSPLHF. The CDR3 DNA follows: TGTGCCAGCAGTTACTCACCGAGCTCCTATAATTCACCCCTCCACTTT.

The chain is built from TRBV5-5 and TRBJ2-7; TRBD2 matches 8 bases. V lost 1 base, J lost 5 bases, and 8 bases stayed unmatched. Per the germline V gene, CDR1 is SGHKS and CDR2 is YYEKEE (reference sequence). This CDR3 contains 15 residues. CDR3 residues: CASSLSGSGRNEQYF. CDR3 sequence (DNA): TGTGCCAGCAGCTTGTCAGGGAGCGGGAGAAACGAGCAGTACTTC.

CDR3 loop: CASSSPSTGTVEQYF. As DNA, the CDR3 is TGTGCCAGCAGTTCACCCTCAACCGGGACAGTCGAGCAGTACTTC. The gene calls are TRBV27 and TRBJ2-7; 7 bases align to TRBD1. The CDR3 contains 15 residues. The germline gives CDR1 MNHEY, CDR2 SMNVEV (reference sequence). After removal of 4 bases from V and 6 bases from J, the junction contained 12 bases not matched to a gene.

Here the CDR3 DNA reads TGTGCCAGCAGGGAAACTGGAAACACCATATATTTT. Translating gives CASRETGNTIYF. This chain joins TRBV28 and TRBJ1-3; D remains unclear. The CDR3 length is 12 residues. Trimming took 6 bases from V and 2 from J, leaving 5 bases between them. The germline CDR1 and CDR2 sequences are MDHEN and SYDVKM.